These 20 T cell receptor beta chains came from one sample sequenced in a study of CD8+ T cells in alopecia areata. Scientists pooled cutaneous lymph node cells and sorted them on CD4, CD8alpha, NKG2D, NKG2ACE and other markers. cDNA serving as the sequencing template came from extracted, reverse transcribed RNA. Profiling relied on immunoSEQ multiplex PCR, and the TCRdb table lists in-frame clones only, not all of them. The data show under 4,500 clones, with none appearing a single time. Sequenced sample: CD8+ T cells sorted from a lymph node. Receptor source: a C3H/HeJ mouse with alopecia areata. The mouse strain carries the MHC haplotype H2-k.

This clone was recorded many times. The gene names given are mouse names. The read falls 4 residues short of the CDR3 end, and the missing part is taken from the germline J gene. The gene calls are TRBV5 and TRBJ2-7; possible D gene TRBD1, 6 bases. This CDR3 spans 14 amino acids. CDR1 is LGHNA, CDR2 YNLKQL, per germline (reference sequence). V was pared by 4 bases and J by 2 bases, with 12 bases between. The part of the CDR3 DNA that was read is TGTGCCAGCAGCCCTCCGGGACAAACCTAT. Residues: CASSPPGQTY. The CDR3 as a whole reads CASSPPGQTYEQYF.

To note about this clone: Here the gene names and germline are mouse. The read falls 4 residues short of the CDR3 end, and the missing part is taken from the germline J gene. The chain joins TRBV2 to TRBJ2-5, with TRBD2 as a possible D gene (5 bases). Per germline, CDR1 LGHNA and CDR2 YSYQKL. Trimming took off 1 base at V and 3 bases at J, with 8 bases between the two ends. The CDR3 has 14 amino acids. The CDR3 protein is CASSQAGLQDTQYF. The covered CDR3 bases are TGTGCCAGCAGCCAAGCAGGACTTCAAGAC.

As regards this clone: The genes are named according to mouse. Sequencing ends 4 residues short of the CDR3 end; the germline J gene provides the rest. This chain connects TRBV29 to TRBJ2-3; TRBD1 aligns across 9 bases. The J segment lost 2 bases and the V segment lost 8 bases, leaving 8 bases of the junction unmatched. This CDR3 has 15 residues. Per germline, CDR1 MSHET and CDR2 SYDVDS. The DNA read from the CDR3 is TGTGCTAGCTCGGTGGGACAGGGAAATGCAGAA. It codes for CASSVGQGNAE. The whole CDR3 protein reads CASSVGQGNAETLYF.

On this clone itself: Gene names refer to mouse genes. The CDR3 bases that were read are TGTGCCAGCAGCCAAGGACAGGGCAACACA. This sequence encodes CASSQGQGNT. The whole CDR3 reads CASSQGQGNTEVFF. The gene calls are TRBV5 and TRBJ1-1, with 7 bases fitting TRBD1. From the germline J gene comes the end of the CDR3, since the read stops 4 residues before it. CDR3 size: 14 residues. Germline V gene lookup returns CDR1 LGHNA and CDR2 YNLKQL (reference sequence). V was pared by 1 base and J by 2 bases, with 1 base of the junction left unmatched.

This clone was seen repeatedly, ten times or more. The gene names here belong to mouse. The read terminates 3 residues before the CDR3 end, so the remaining end is supplied by the germline J gene. This chain links TRBV13-2 with TRBJ1-6; D might be TRBD1 (5 bases). TRBJ1-6 is flagged as an ORF with uncertain function. Germline values: CDR1 NNHNN, CDR2 SYGAGS (reference sequence). Trimming shortened V by 2 bases and J by 8 bases, and 5 bases separated the two germline ends. CDR3 length: 12 amino acids. The sequenced part of the CDR3 DNA is TGTGCCAGCGGTGAAGGGGATTCGCCC. It codes for CASGEGDSP. The full-length CDR3 reads as CASGEGDSPLYF.

Details on this clone: The gene names given are mouse names. The read finishes 4 residues shy of the CDR3 end, and the germline J gene is used to complete it. The chain combines TRBV14 with TRBJ2-5; 8 positions agree with TRBD2. J gave up 1 base and V 7 bases, and 2 bases lay outside the gene matches. Germline CDR1 is SGHDT and CDR2 is FRDEAV. The CDR3 sequence is 13 residues long. The part of the CDR3 DNA that was read is TGTGCCAGCGAGGGACTGGACCAAGAC. Translated, it gives CASEGLDQD. The entire CDR3 reads CASEGLDQDTQYF. Based on the CDR3 plus reference TRBV14 and TRBJ2-5, the full variable domain is EAGVTQSPRYAVLQEGQAVSFWCDPISGHDTLYWYQQPRDQGPQLLVYFRDEAVIDNSQLPSDRFSAVRPKGTNSTLKIQSAKQGDTATYLCASEGLDQDTQYFGPGTRLLVL.

Judged by abundance, this clone is medium-sized. Mouse names are used for the genes. Sequencing ends 4 residues short of the CDR3 end; the germline J gene provides the rest. This specimen includes other DNA sequences encoding the same CDR3. This chain connects TRBV19 to TRBJ2-3; TRBD2 matches at 11 bases. Looked up from germline, CDR1 is FNHDT and CDR2 is SITEND (reference sequence). The CDR3 has 17 amino acids. After removal of 2 bases from V and 1 base from J, the junction contained 6 bases not matched to a gene. The CDR3 DNA, read in part, is TGTGCCAGCAGTATTTTTCCGACTGGGGGGGGTGCAGAA. Its translation: CASSIFPTGGGAE. The complete CDR3 protein is CASSIFPTGGGAETLYF.

This clone is labeled as medium-sized. Mouse gene names apply. With the read ending 4 residues before the CDR3 end, the germline J gene is used to fill in that end. The chain couples TRBV1 to TRBJ2-3; TRBD2 matches 10 bases. Per the germline V gene, CDR1 is NSQYPW and CDR2 is LRSPGD (reference sequence). The V and J ends lost 0 bases and 3 bases, in that order; junction bases with no gene match: 6. The CDR3 runs to 17 residues. The CDR3 protein is CTCSAEDWGSGAETLYF. The part of the CDR3 DNA that was read is TGCACCTGCAGTGCAGAGGACTGGGGGAGCGGGGCAGAA.

This clone was found many times. The gene names here belong to mouse. From the germline J gene comes the end of the CDR3, since the read stops 4 residues before it. This sequence joins TRBV13-3 and TRBJ1-2; 8 bases align to TRBD1. This CDR3 is 13 amino acids long. The germline V gene has CDR1 NNHDY and CDR2 SYVADS. J lost 2 bases, V lost 4 bases, and 1 base had no gene match. CDR3 amino acids: CASSPGGNSDYTF. Incomplete CDR3 DNA: TGTGCCAGCAGTCCAGGGGGCAACTCC.

This clone was counted at least ten times. Germline and genes here are mouse. Sequencing ends 4 residues short of the CDR3 end; the germline J gene provides the rest. The rearrangement joins TRBV13-3 to TRBJ2-3; TRBD2 aligns across 8 bases. This CDR3 is built from 16 residues. With V trimmed by 2 bases and J by 0 bases, 5 bases remained unmatched. Germline-derived CDR1 and CDR2 are NNHDY and SYVADS. This CDR3 reads CASSEVGGSSAETLYF. The part of the CDR3 DNA that was read is TGTGCCAGCAGTGAGGTGGGGGGGTCTAGTGCAGAA.

This clone was seen at least ten times. Mouse names are used for the genes. The CDR3 protein is CAWSEDNYEQYF. The part of the CDR3 DNA that was read is TGTGCCTGGAGTGAGGACAACTAT. This chain joins TRBV31 and TRBJ2-7; a possible D gene is TRBD1 (5 bases). Read coverage stops 4 residues before the CDR3 terminus; the germline J gene supplies the remainder. The V gene lost 2 bases and the J gene lost 3 bases, with 8 bases spanning the gap. From germline, CDR1 is GKSSPN and CDR2 SITVG. This CDR3 region has 12 residues.

By share, this clone counts as medium-sized (0.01 to 0.1%). Mouse gene names apply. The CDR3 is cut off 4 residues early in the read; its end comes from the germline J gene. The J gene is TRBJ2-4, the V gene TRBV1, with 7 bases lining up with TRBD1. Germline V gene sequence: CDR1 NSQYPW, CDR2 LRSPGD (reference sequence). Trimming took 0 bases from V and 3 from J; bases not matched to a gene: 3. There are 15 residues in the CDR3. The CDR3: CTCSADSGGQNTLYF. The CDR3 bases that were read are TGCACCTGCAGTGCAGATTCAGGGGGACAAAAC.

As concerns this clone: Gene names are mouse gene names. The sequence runs out 4 residues before the end of the CDR3; the remainder is reconstructed from the germline J gene. The chain employs TRBV5 and TRBJ2-2, with 8 bases lining up with TRBD2. Germline lookup yields CDR1 LGHNA and CDR2 YNLKQL (reference sequence). The CDR3 consists of 16 residues. V lost 4 bases and J lost 0; bases outside the gene matches: 4. CDR3 sequence reads: CASSPRGGANTGQLYF. The sequenced part of the CDR3 DNA is TGTGCCAGCAGCCCCCGTGGGGGGGCAAACACCGGG.

On this clone: The genes and germline here are from mouse. The CDR3 end falls 4 residues outside the read, so it is completed with the germline J gene. The chain combines TRBV13-3 with TRBJ2-5; 7 bases line up with TRBD2. Per the germline V gene, CDR1 is NNHDY and CDR2 is SYVADS. Trimming removed 2 bases from V and 3 bases from J; junction bases left unmatched: 3. The CDR3 spans 14 residues. The CDR3 DNA, read in part, is TGTGCCAGCAGTGAACGGGGGGGGCAAGAC. This encodes CASSERGGQD. The full CDR3 protein reads CASSERGGQDTQYF.

This clone was found many times. The gene symbols are mouse symbols. The CDR3 goes on 4 residues after the read ends, and that part is filled in from the germline J gene. The chain carries TRBV13-1 and TRBJ2-5, with 8 bases fitting TRBD1. CDR3 size: 16 residues. After removal of 0 bases from V and 1 base from J, the junction contained 4 bases not matched to a gene. Germline V gives CDR1 NSHNY, CDR2 SYGAGN. CDR3 in amino acids: CASSDEAGGHQDTQYF. The sequenced CDR3 bases are TGTGCCAGCAGTGATGAGGCAGGGGGCCACCAAGAC.

This clone has at least ten counts. Mouse names are used for the genes. Read coverage stops 4 residues before the CDR3 terminus; the germline J gene supplies the remainder. This chain connects TRBV13-2 to TRBJ2-3; 7 nucleotides agree with TRBD2. The germline gives CDR1 NNHNN, CDR2 SYGAGS (reference sequence). The length of the CDR3 is 16 residues. V lost 0 bases and J lost 0; bases outside the gene matches: 4. This chain's CDR3 is CASGDAGGSSAETLYF. The DNA read from the CDR3 is TGTGCCAGCGGTGATGCGGGGGGGTCTAGTGCAGAA.

This clone was seen many times. Germline and genes here are mouse. The read is 4 residues too short to cover the CDR3 end, so that end is filled in from the germline J gene. The V gene is TRBV1, the J gene TRBJ2-1; 8 nucleotides agree with TRBD1. CDR1 and CDR2 (germline): NSQYPW, LRSPGD (reference sequence). J was trimmed by 5 bases and V by 4 bases; bases with no gene match: 1. The CDR3 spans 13 residues. CDR3 region: CTCSVDRDAEQFF. The part of the CDR3 DNA that was read is TGCACCTGCAGTGTGGACAGGGATGCT.

This clone was seen ten or more times. The gene symbols are mouse symbols. The CDR3 goes on 4 residues after the read ends, and that part is filled in from the germline J gene. The chain uses TRBV14 and TRBJ2-3; D may be TRBD1 (5 bases). Germline V CDR1 and CDR2: SGHDT, FRDEAV. Trimming removed 4 bases at V and 0 bases at J, with 9 bases between. The CDR3 runs 14 residues. CDR3 loop: CASSPSGSAETLYF. Incomplete CDR3 DNA: TGTGCCAGCAGTCCCTCAGGGAGTGCAGAA. The complete variable domain, with remaining parts taken from reference TRBV14 and TRBJ2-3, reads EAGVTQSPRYAVLQEGQAVSFWCDPISGHDTLYWYQQPRDQGPQLLVYFRDEAVIDNSQLPSDRFSAVRPKGTNSTLKIQSAKQGDTATYLCASSPSGSAETLYFGSGTRLTVL.

This clone was detected ten times or more. All gene names here are mouse names. The DNA ends 4 residues before the CDR3 does, and the rest of the CDR3 is filled in from the germline J gene. The chain recombines TRBV5 with TRBJ2-7, with 7 nucleotides matching TRBD2. Germline CDR1 LGHNA, CDR2 YNLKQL (reference sequence). With 0 bases clipped from V and 1 base from J, the junction kept 3 bases outside the gene matches. This CDR3 is built from 15 residues. The sequenced CDR3 bases are TGTGCCAGCAGCCAAGATCGGGGGGGGTCCTAT. It codes for CASSQDRGGSY. The whole CDR3 sequence is CASSQDRGGSYEQYF.

This clone is categorized as medium-sized. The gene names here belong to mouse. The read ends 4 residues shy of where the CDR3 ends; the end is completed using the germline J gene. The genes are TRBV1 and TRBJ2-4, with TRBD1 matching over 9 bases. Looked up from germline, CDR1 is NSQYPW and CDR2 is LRSPGD (reference sequence). There are 16 residues in the CDR3. V dropped 1 base and J dropped 0; count of bases not matched to a gene: 2. The sequenced CDR3 bases are TGCACCTGCAGTGCAGGACAGGGGGTTAGTCAAAAC. Protein product: CTCSAGQGVSQN. The whole CDR3 reads CTCSAGQGVSQNTLYF. The variable domain in full, with the rest retrieved from reference TRBV1 and TRBJ2-4, is VTLLEQNPRWRLVPRGQAVNLRCILKNSQYPWMSWYQQDLQKQLQWLFTLRSPGDKEVKSLPGADYLATRVTDTELRLQVANMSQGRTLYCTCSAGQGVSQNTLYFGAGTRLSVL.